This TCR beta chain is from a study of blood T cell repertoires in COVID-19. Study overall: Samples taken during acute and convalescent COVID-19 were collected in the United States, Italy and Spain.

The CDR3 is made up of 12 amino acids. The V end lost 6 bases, the J end lost 2 bases, and 6 bases lay between the germline ends. In germline, CDR1 is SNHLY, CDR2 FYNNEI. Data came from immunoSEQ multiplex PCR; TCRdb stores just in-frame clones and leaves some out. The sample includes about 63,000 clones, over 70% of them seen just once. Sequencing was done on a sample of peripheral blood. The rearrangement joins TRBV2 to TRBJ2-3; D gene uncertain. The clonotype was recovered from a man aged 45-60 years with active COVID-19. The CDR3 loop reads CASSLYTDTQYF. Here the CDR3 DNA reads TGTGCCAGCAGCCTCTACACAGATACGCAGTATTTT.